The 15 T cell receptor beta chains given below trace back to one sample, sequenced in a study of blood T cell repertoires in COVID-19. The data were produced by immunoSEQ multiplex PCR, yet TCRdb's version contains in-frame clones alone and is incomplete. The table includes about 98,000 clones, around 85% detected once. Sequencing was carried out using peripheral blood. These receptors originate from a woman older than 75 with acute or convalescent COVID-19.

The chain has TRBV28 and TRBJ1-2; 8 bases map to TRBD1. The germline V gene has CDR1 MDHEN and CDR2 SYDVKM. V lost 5 bases to trimming and J lost 4 bases; unmatched junction nucleotides: 6. CDR3 length equals 14 residues. The CDR3 nucleotides are TGTGCCAGCAGTCGGGACAGGTTATCCTATGGCTACACCTTC. Translating it yields CASSRDRLSYGYTF.

Worth noting for this clone: Other DNA sequences in this specimen translate into the identical CDR3. This sequence joins TRBV4-2 and TRBJ1-2; D is perhaps TRBD1 (6 bases). The CDR3 spans 13 residues. CDR1 and CDR2 from the germline V gene are LGHNA and YNFKEQ. V lost 0 bases and J lost 8, with 10 bases in between. The CDR3 nucleotides are TGTGCCAGCAGCCAAGATGGCGGGGGCGGCTACACCTTC. This translates into CASSQDGGGGYTF.

J is TRBJ1-2 and V is TRBV3-1 (or the pseudogene TRBV3-2); 7 bases are a match to TRBD1. V trimming: 4 bases; J trimming: 4 bases; junction bases outside the gene matches: 9. CDR1 LGHDT and CDR2 YNNKEL come from the germline V gene (reference sequence). This CDR3 comprises 15 residues. The CDR3: CASSPRDRLPYGYTF. The CDR3 bases are TGTGCCAGCAGCCCCCGGGACAGACTACCCTATGGCTACACCTTC.

This rearrangement joins TRBV7-2 to TRBJ2-3; 8 bases agree with TRBD2. The germline V gene has CDR1 SGHTA and CDR2 FQGNSA. V was pared by 4 bases and J by 6 bases, with 3 bases of the junction left unmatched. The CDR3 length is 13 residues. The CDR3 loop reads CASSSAGADTQYF. DNA of the CDR3: TGTGCCAGCAGCTCAGCGGGGGCGGATACGCAGTATTTT.

J is TRBJ1-4 and V is TRBV29-1, with D possibly TRBD1 on 6 matching bases. Per germline, CDR1 SQVTM and CDR2 ANQGSEA. Trimming shortened V by 7 bases and J by 3 bases, and 12 bases separated the two germline ends. There are 13 residues in the CDR3. CDR3 sequence: CSAATGSNEKLFF. The CDR3 DNA is TGCAGCGCCGCGACAGGATCTAATGAAAAACTGTTTTTT.

J is TRBJ1-2 and V is TRBV7-2; D unclear. The CDR3 contains 16 residues. Germline V gene data show CDR1 as SGHTA and CDR2 as FQGNSA. V lost 2 bases, J lost 3 bases, and 16 bases lay in between. CDR3 bases: TGTGCCAGCAGCTTATACTCGGTGGGCGGGGACTATGGCTACACCTTC. Its protein is CASSLYSVGGDYGYTF.

The chain recombines TRBV10-3 with TRBJ1-3; D is unresolved. Trimming pared 3 bases from V and 0 bases from J, leaving 9 bases between. Germline CDR1 reads ENHRY; CDR2 reads SYGVKD. The CDR3 is 15 amino acids. The CDR3 spells CAISESHSSGNTIYF. For the CDR3, the DNA is TGTGCCATCAGTGAATCCCACAGCTCTGGAAACACCATATATTTT.

The chain joins TRBV6-2 or TRBV6-3 to TRBJ1-2; 9 bases match TRBD1. V lost 0 bases to trimming and J lost 7 bases; unmatched junction nucleotides: 6. CDR1 MNHEY and CDR2 SVGEGT come from the germline V gene. The CDR3 runs 15 residues. In DNA, the CDR3 is TGTGCCAGCAGTTACTCGATACAGGGGGCAGGTGGCTACACCTTC. It yields the protein CASSYSIQGAGGYTF.

This clone was found once. This sequence joins TRBV27 and TRBJ2-2; D is unresolved. The V end lost 3 bases, the J end lost 1 base, and 6 bases lay between the germline ends. CDR1 is MNHEY and CDR2 is SMNVEV in the germline V gene (reference sequence). This CDR3 comprises 14 residues. CDR3 protein: CASSLRRNTGELFF. Here the CDR3 DNA reads TGTGCCAGCAGTTTGAGGCGGAACACCGGGGAGCTGTTTTTT.

This clone occurred a few times. This chain connects TRBV19 to TRBJ1-6; TRBD1 is a possible D gene (5 bases). Germline V gene sequence: CDR1 LNHDA, CDR2 SQIVND (reference sequence). This CDR3 contains 14 residues. V shed 0 bases and J shed 8 bases, with 8 bases lying between them. CDR3 DNA sequence: TGTGCCAGTAGTATAGACAGGGAGGATTCACCCCTCCACTTT. Protein sequence: CASSIDREDSPLHF.

The V call is TRBV11-2, the J call TRBJ1-2; D might be TRBD1 (6 bases). Germline V gene data show CDR1 as SGHAT and CDR2 as FQNNGV. V dropped 4 bases and J dropped 8 bases, with 23 bases sitting between them. The CDR3 is 16 residues long. The CDR3 protein is CASSSSGTTGARGYTF. The CDR3 DNA is TGTGCCAGCAGCTCTTCCGGGACAACCGGGGCTAGGGGCTACACCTTC.

The V gene is TRBV12-3 or TRBV12-4, the J gene TRBJ1-2; D possibly corresponds to TRBD1 (6 bases). The CDR3 is made up of 13 amino acids. Trimming pared 1 base from V and 4 bases from J, leaving 7 bases between. The CDR3 region is CASSLGQAYGYTF. In DNA, the CDR3 is TGTGCCAGCAGTTTAGGACAGGCCTATGGCTACACCTTC.

The V call is TRBV28, the J call TRBJ1-2; 8 nucleotides match TRBD1. J was trimmed by 7 bases and V by 3 bases; bases with no gene match: 7. The length of the CDR3 is 14 residues. CDR1 is MDHEN and CDR2 is SYDVKM in the germline V gene. The CDR3 DNA follows: TGTGCCAGCAGTTTTGAGGACAGGGTTCCTGGCTACACCTTC. Translated: CASSFEDRVPGYTF.

The rearrangement uses TRBV18 and TRBJ1-1; no firm D call. CDR3 length: 14 residues. Germline CDR1 is KGHSH and CDR2 is LQKENI. V gave up 3 bases and J gave up 1 base, with 9 bases separating them. The CDR3 is CASSPEGTNTEAFF. DNA of the CDR3: TGTGCCAGCTCACCGGAGGGTACGAACACTGAAGCTTTCTTT.

V gene TRBV3-1 (or the pseudogene TRBV3-2) combines with J gene TRBJ1-2, with TRBD1 as a possible D gene (6 bases). The CDR3 has 15 residues. The germline V and J ends were trimmed by 5 bases and 1 base, with 14 bases remaining between them. The germline V gene has CDR1 LGHDT and CDR2 YNNKEL (reference sequence). The CDR3 spells CASSTGQGSNYGYTF. The CDR3 nucleotides read TGTGCCAGCAGCACTGGTCAGGGGAGTAACTATGGCTACACCTTC.